The 2 T cell receptor beta chains given below trace back to one sample, sequenced in a study of CD8+ T cells in alopecia areata. Investigators isolated RNA and reverse transcribed it into cDNA to act as the sequencing template. The data were produced by immunoSEQ multiplex PCR, yet TCRdb's version contains in-frame clones alone and is incomplete. The sample carries 130,000 to 150,000 clones, 82% recorded once. The treatment here: oral pan-JAK inhibitor, 5-10 mg twice daily. The sample was CD8+ T cells sorted from blood, taken at week 4, from a patient treated with tofacitinib. The receptor set was obtained from a human donor with alopecia areata.

This clone came up once. The chain is built from TRBV2 and TRBJ2-7, with 7 nucleotides matching TRBD1. With 6 bases clipped from V and 3 bases from J, the junction kept 8 bases outside the gene matches. CDR1 SNHLY and CDR2 FYNNEI come from the germline V gene. CDR3 size: 14 residues. CDR3 sequence: CASSLPGQSYEQYF. CDR3 DNA sequence: TGTGCCAGCAGCCTACCGGGACAGAGCTACGAGCAGTACTTC.

V gene TRBV2 combines with J gene TRBJ1-5; D uncertain. The germline V and J ends were trimmed by 6 bases and 0 bases, with 12 bases remaining between them. The germline V gene has CDR1 SNHLY and CDR2 FYNNEI. The CDR3 extends over 15 amino acids. For the CDR3, the DNA is TGTGCCAGCAGAAGAACAGTCGATAGCAATCAGCCCCAGCATTTT. This codes for CASRRTVDSNQPQHF.